The 5 T cell receptor beta chains below all came from one sample that was sequenced in a study of cytomegalovirus exposure and HLA in healthy donors. In the PCR, 60 Vbeta and 13 Jbeta primers were used. Measured with immunoSEQ multiplex PCR; TCRdb has only the in-frame clones, and not every one. The table includes about 43,000 clones, around 77% detected once. Sequenced sample: PBMCs. The receptors originated from a man in his thirties or forties in good health and CMV-seronegative.

The chain joins TRBV11-3 to TRBJ2-7, with D tentatively TRBD2 (6 bases). V lost 0 bases and J 5 bases, leaving 11 bases between the germline ends. This CDR3 comprises 14 residues. Germline CDR1 reads SGHNT; CDR2 reads YENEEA. CDR3: CASSLEASDHEQYF. The CDR3 coding sequence is TGTGCCAGCAGCTTAGAGGCTAGCGACCACGAGCAGTACTTC.

The V gene is TRBV11-2, the J gene TRBJ2-2; TRBD2 matches 12 bases. V lost 5 bases to trimming and J lost 5 bases; unmatched junction nucleotides: 6. CDR1 SGHAT and CDR2 FQNNGV come from the germline V gene. The length of the CDR3 is 16 residues. This chain's CDR3 is CASSLRGLAGTGELFF. CDR3 DNA: TGTGCCAGCAGCCTCAGAGGACTAGCGGGAACCGGGGAGCTGTTTTTT.

The chain has TRBV18 and TRBJ2-4; the match to TRBD2 covers 9 bases. V shed 1 base and J 7 bases; nucleotides not matched to a gene: 11. The CDR3 sequence is 17 residues long. The germline gives CDR1 KGHSH, CDR2 LQKENI. The CDR3 reads CASSPLGSGRPGNIQYF. For the CDR3, the DNA is TGTGCCAGCTCACCACTGGGGAGCGGGAGGCCCGGTAACATTCAGTACTTC.

This chain connects TRBV6-6 to TRBJ2-1, with a weak D call TRBD2 (6 bases). From germline, CDR1 is MNHNY and CDR2 SVGAGI (reference sequence). This CDR3 comprises 14 residues. Trimming removed 4 bases at V and 10 bases at J, with 17 bases between. CDR3 in DNA: TGTGCCAGCAGTTCCCGAGGCGGGATGGGGGAGCAGTTCTTC. Amino acids: CASSSRGGMGEQFF.

This clone has only one observation. V is TRBV5-1 and J is TRBJ2-1, with 7 bases lining up with TRBD1. Germline V gene sequence: CDR1 SGHRS, CDR2 YFSETQ. The CDR3 is 14 residues long. After removal of 1 base from V and 6 bases from J, the junction contained 4 bases not matched to a gene. The CDR3 region has the DNA TGCGCCAGCAGCTTGAGTTCAGGGGGCAATGAGCAGTTCTTC. Amino acids: CASSLSSGGNEQFF.